Listed here are 6 T cell receptor beta chains from one sample, sequenced in a study of cytotoxic CD8 clonotypes in ibrutinib-treated CLL (dated by TCRdb to about 2021). To prepare the library, the immunoSEQ multiplex PCR assay was applied. TCRdb carries this immuneACCESS record with in-frame sequences only. Its versions omit some clonotypes, under half of them owing to an unresolved V gene in the studies checked, with the rest unexplained. This sample lists roughly 58,000 clones; roughly 58% were detected once. Roughly 25% of the sample is held by the ten biggest clonotypes. What the time point label conveys for this sample: progressive disease on ibrutinib. This specimen consisted of PBMCs, obtained at disease progression, from a patient treated with ibrutinib. These TCRs come from a human donor with chronic lymphocytic leukemia.

This chain links TRBV7-2 with TRBJ2-1; D is perhaps TRBD1 (6 bases). The CDR3 has 13 amino acids. Between the trimmed V and J ends, which lost 5 bases and 10 bases, there was a span of 15 bases. Germline CDR1 is SGHTA and CDR2 is FQGNSA. Here the CDR3 DNA reads TGTGCCAGCAGCGAACGGACTGGACAGGAGCAGTTCTTC. Encoded protein: CASSERTGQEQFF.

The rearrangement uses TRBV29-1 and TRBJ1-3; the D gene is possibly TRBD1 (5 bases). From germline, CDR1 is SQVTM and CDR2 ANQGSEA. The CDR3 spans 13 residues. The V end lost 4 bases, the J end lost 0 bases, and 7 bases lay between the germline ends. The CDR3 DNA follows: TGCAGCGTTGCGCAGGGCTCTGGAAACACCATATATTTT. It codes for CSVAQGSGNTIYF.

This clone appeared a few times. The chain recombines TRBV9 with TRBJ1-2, with 7 bases lining up with TRBD1. In germline, CDR1 is SGDLS, CDR2 YYNGEE. CDR3 length: 17 residues. V shed 3 bases and J 1 base; nucleotides not matched to a gene: 12. The CDR3 sequence is CASSATSLTGLNYGYTF. The DNA for the CDR3 is TGTGCCAGCAGCGCAACCAGTCTGACAGGGCTTAACTATGGCTACACCTTC. Using reference TRBV9 and TRBJ1-2 for the parts outside the CDR3, the full variable domain is DSGVTQTPKHLITATGQRVTLRCSPRSGDLSVYWYQQSLDQGLQFLIQYYNGEERAKGNILERFSAQQFPDLHSELNLSSLELGDSALYFCASSATSLTGLNYGYTFGSGTRLTVV.

The chain has TRBV5-5 and TRBJ2-7, with D perhaps TRBD2 (6 bases). V lost 2 bases and J 7 bases, leaving 25 bases between the germline ends. The CDR3 covers 17 residues. CDR1 is SGHKS and CDR2 is YYEKEE in the germline V gene (reference sequence). The CDR3 sequence: CASSFKIAARELWEQYF. CDR3 bases: TGTGCCAGCAGCTTCAAGATAGCGGCCCGGGAGCTGTGGGAGCAGTACTTC.

The chain has TRBV4-2 and TRBJ1-1; 9 bases agree with TRBD1. The CDR3 is 19 amino acids. The germline V gene has CDR1 LGHNA and CDR2 YNFKEQ. V shed 0 bases, J shed 5 bases, and the junction held 16 bases outside the gene matches. The CDR3 DNA reads as TGTGCCAGCAGCCAAGACGGGCTCGCCGTACAGGGGGCCGGGACTGAAGCTTTCTTT. This translates into CASSQDGLAVQGAGTEAFF.

The chain joins TRBV30 to TRBJ2-5, with TRBD1 matching over 9 bases. Germline values: CDR1 GTSNPN, CDR2 SVGIG (reference sequence). The CDR3 runs 15 residues. With V trimmed by 2 bases and J by 6 bases, 10 bases remained unmatched. The CDR3 reads CAWSQPGQGRQTQYF. CDR3 sequence (DNA): TGTGCCTGGAGTCAACCGGGACAGGGTAGGCAGACCCAGTACTTC.